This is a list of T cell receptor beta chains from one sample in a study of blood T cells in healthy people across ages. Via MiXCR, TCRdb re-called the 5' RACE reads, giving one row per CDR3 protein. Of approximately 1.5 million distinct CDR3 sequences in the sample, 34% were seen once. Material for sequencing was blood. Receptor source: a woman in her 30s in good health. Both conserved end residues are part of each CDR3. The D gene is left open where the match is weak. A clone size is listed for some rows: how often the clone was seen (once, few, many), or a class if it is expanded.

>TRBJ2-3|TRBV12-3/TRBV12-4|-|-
TGTGCCAGCAGTCTCCTACTAGGGGGGAGCACAGATACGCAGTATTTT
CASSLLLGGSTDTQYF
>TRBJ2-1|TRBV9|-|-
TGTGCCAGCAGCGTAGTAGGTGGCTTTACGGGCGAGCAGTTCTTC
CASSVVGGFTGEQFF
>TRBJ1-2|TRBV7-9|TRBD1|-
TGTGCCAGCAGCTTAGCGGCTGCAGGGGGGAACTATGGCTACACCTTC
CASSLAAAGGNYGYTF
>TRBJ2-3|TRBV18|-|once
TGTGCCAGCTCAATCACGGATACTACGGGGTCAGATACGCAGTATTTT
CASSITDTTGSDTQYF
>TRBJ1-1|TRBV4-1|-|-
TGCGCCAGCAGCCCTGGGCGGGGAGGGAGGACTGAAGCTTTCTTT
CASSPGRGGRTEAFF
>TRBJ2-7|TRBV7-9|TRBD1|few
TGTGCCAGCAGCGGCCGGGACAGGGGACTCTACGAGCAGTACTTC
CASSGRDRGLYEQYF
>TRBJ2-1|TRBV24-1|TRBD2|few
TGTGCCACCAGTGATCCGACTAGCAGCCCCTACAATGAGCAGTTCTTC
CATSDPTSSPYNEQFF
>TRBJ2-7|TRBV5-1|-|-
TGCGCCAGCAGCTGGGATAGCGGCCCATCCTACGAGCAGTACTTC
CASSWDSGPSYEQYF
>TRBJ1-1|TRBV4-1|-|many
TGTGCCAGCAGCCAAGAATGGGGGAACACTGAAGCTTTCTTT
CASSQEWGNTEAFF
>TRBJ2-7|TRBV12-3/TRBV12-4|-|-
TGTGCCAGCAGTACTAGCCCACCCCTTTGGCGCGAGCAGTACTTC
CASSTSPPLWREQYF
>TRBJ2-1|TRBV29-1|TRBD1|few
TGCAGCGTTGCCCCCAGGGGGCAGGCTAGCAGTTACAATGAGCAGTTCTTC
CSVAPRGQASSYNEQFF
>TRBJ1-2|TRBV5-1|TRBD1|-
TGCGCCAGCAGCTTGGCGACAGGGGCTCGAGGCTACACCTTC
CASSLATGARGYTF
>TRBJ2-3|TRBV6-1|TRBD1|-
TGTGCCAGCAGTGAAATACAGGGGGCGAGAGATACGCAGTATTTT
CASSEIQGARDTQYF
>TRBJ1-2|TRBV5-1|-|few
TGCGCCAGCAGCTTGTCAGGAGCGACGGGTGGAAAGGGCTACACCTTC
CASSLSGATGGKGYTF